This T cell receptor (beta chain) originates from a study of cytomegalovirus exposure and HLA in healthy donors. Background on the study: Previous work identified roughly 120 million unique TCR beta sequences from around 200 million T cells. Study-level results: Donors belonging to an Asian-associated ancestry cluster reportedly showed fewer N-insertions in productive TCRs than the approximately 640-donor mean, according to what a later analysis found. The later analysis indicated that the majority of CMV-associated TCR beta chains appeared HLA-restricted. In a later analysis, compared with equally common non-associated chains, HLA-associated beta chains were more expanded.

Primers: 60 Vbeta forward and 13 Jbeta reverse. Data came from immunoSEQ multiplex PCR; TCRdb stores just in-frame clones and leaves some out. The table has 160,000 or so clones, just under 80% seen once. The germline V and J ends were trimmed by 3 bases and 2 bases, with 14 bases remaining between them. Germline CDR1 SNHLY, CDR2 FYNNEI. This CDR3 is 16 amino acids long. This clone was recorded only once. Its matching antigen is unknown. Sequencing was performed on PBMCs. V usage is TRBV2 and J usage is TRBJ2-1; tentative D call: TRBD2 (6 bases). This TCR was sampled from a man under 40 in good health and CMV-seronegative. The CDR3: CASSDTLGLTYNEQFF. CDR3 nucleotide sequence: TGTGCCAGCAGTGATACTTTGGGACTCACCTACAATGAGCAGTTCTTC.